A single sample gave rise to the 2 T cell receptor beta chains below, sequenced in a study of spatial heterogeneity in lung cancer. Sample time point: sample taken at primary tumor resection. Tumor, nontumor lung or frozen PBMC supplied whole RNA, sequenced without sorting. TCRdb recomputed calls from the 5' RACE reads with MiXCR, one row per CDR3 protein. The sample shows under 13,000 distinct CDR3 sequences, roughly 6.2% of them seen only once. Sample: PBMCs, taken at surgery. The receptors were gathered from a male donor with early-stage non-small cell lung cancer.

There are many counts of this clonotype. Found in a library prepared for alpha chains, this beta chain is an off-target read, and its abundance has little meaning. The V gene is TRBV5-1, the J gene TRBJ2-5; 11 positions match TRBD2. The length of the CDR3 is 15 residues. Germline V lookup: CDR1 SGHRS, CDR2 YFSETQ. J was trimmed by 12 bases and V by 3 bases; bases with no gene match: 13. In nucleotides, the CDR3 is TGCGCCAGCAGCTCAATTCCGGGACTAGCGGTCGGGGAGTACTTC. Protein product: CASSSIPGLAVGEYF.

This clonotype appeared a few times. Since the library was made to target alpha chains, this beta chain is a stray read and its abundance is not meaningful. This chain links TRBV4-1 with TRBJ2-3, with D uncertain. Germline CDR1 and CDR2: MGHRA and YSYEKL. Trimming pared 0 bases from V and 3 bases from J, leaving 7 bases between. This CDR3 is built from 14 residues. This CDR3 is CASSQDYGTDTQYF. CDR3 nucleotides: TGCGCCAGCAGCCAAGATTACGGAACAGATACGCAGTATTTT.